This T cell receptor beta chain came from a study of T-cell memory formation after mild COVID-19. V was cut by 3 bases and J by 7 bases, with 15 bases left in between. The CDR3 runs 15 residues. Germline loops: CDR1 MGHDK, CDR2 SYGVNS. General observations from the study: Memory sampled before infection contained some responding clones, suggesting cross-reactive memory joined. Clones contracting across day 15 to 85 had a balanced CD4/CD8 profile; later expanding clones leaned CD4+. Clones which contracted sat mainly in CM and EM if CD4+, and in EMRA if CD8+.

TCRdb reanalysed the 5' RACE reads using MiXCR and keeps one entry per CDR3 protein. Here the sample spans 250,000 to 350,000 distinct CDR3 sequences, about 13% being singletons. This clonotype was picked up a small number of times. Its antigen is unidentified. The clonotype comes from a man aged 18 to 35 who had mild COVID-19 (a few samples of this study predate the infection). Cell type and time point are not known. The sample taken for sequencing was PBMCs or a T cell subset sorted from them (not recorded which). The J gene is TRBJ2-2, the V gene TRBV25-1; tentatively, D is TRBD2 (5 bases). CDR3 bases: TGTGCCAGCAGTGACGGGAACGGGGTTGGCGGGGAGCTGTTTTTT. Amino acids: CASSDGNGVGGELFF.